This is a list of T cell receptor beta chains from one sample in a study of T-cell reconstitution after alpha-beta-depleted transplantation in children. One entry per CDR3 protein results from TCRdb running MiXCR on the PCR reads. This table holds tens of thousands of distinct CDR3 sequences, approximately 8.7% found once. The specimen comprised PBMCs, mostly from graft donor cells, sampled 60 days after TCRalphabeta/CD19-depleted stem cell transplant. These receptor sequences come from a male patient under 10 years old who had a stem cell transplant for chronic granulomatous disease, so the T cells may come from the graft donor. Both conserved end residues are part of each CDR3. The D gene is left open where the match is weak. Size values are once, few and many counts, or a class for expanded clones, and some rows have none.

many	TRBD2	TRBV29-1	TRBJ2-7	CSVVGTSGSTYEQYF	TGCAGCGTTGTAGGGACTAGCGGGAGCACCTACGAGCAGTACTTC
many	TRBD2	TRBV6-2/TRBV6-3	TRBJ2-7	CASKPLAGRYEQYF	TGTGCCAGCAAACCACTAGCGGGAAGGTACGAGCAGTACTTC
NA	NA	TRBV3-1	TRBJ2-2	CASSQDRDTGELFF	TGTGCCAGCAGCCAAGATCGCGACACCGGGGAGCTGTTTTTT
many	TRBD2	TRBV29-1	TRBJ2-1	CSVSGLAGGPYNEQFF	TGCAGCGTCTCCGGACTAGCGGGAGGGCCGTACAATGAGCAGTTCTTC
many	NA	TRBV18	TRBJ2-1	CASSHTRDNEQFF	TGTGCCAGCTCACACACTAGAGACAATGAGCAGTTCTTC
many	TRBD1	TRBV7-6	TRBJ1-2	CASSPLTGGPTF	TGTGCCAGCAGCCCCCTTACAGGGGGACCCACCTTC
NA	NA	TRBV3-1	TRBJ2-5	CASSQGRSGPQETQYF	TGTGCCAGCAGCCAAGGACGGTCGGGGCCTCAAGAGACCCAGTACTTC
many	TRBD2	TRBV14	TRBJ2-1	CASSQGPGLADNEQFF	TGTGCCAGCAGCCAAGGTCCGGGACTAGCGGACAATGAGCAGTTCTTC
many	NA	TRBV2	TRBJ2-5	CASSGRIRETQYF	TGTGCCAGCAGTGGACGGATAAGGGAGACCCAGTACTTC
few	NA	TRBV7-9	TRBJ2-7	CASSPRYEQYF	TGTGCCAGCAGCCCCCGCTACGAGCAGTACTTC
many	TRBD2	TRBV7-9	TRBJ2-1	CASSLEGTSSYNEQFF	TGTGCCAGCAGCTTAGAGGGGACTAGTTCCTACAATGAGCAGTTCTTC